This entry lists 30 T cell receptor beta chains sequenced from one sample in a study of T cells in Graves' hyperthyroidism and ophthalmopathy (dated by TCRdb to between 2019 and 2020). Library method: multiplex PCR. Sequenced using an Illumina HiSeq 2000. Amplification of TCR beta CDR3 regions was carried out from RNA transcripts. For the first round of RT-PCR on the TCR CDR3, the HTBI primer set was used together with the Qiagen OneStep RT-PCR kit. The public reads were reprocessed in TCRdb via fastp at Q25 and MiXCR, keeping in-frame beta chains. Each CDR3 protein appears once, grouped with its most common genes and DNA. Counted in this sample were 450,000 to 650,000 distinct CDR3 sequences; 14% of them appeared once. The leading ten clones occupy less than 9% of the sample. Specimen: blood. The receptors derive from a woman under 30 with Graves' ophthalmopathy.

This clonotype was recorded many times. The chain recombines TRBV20-1 with TRBJ2-3, with 10 bases aligning to TRBD2. Germline values: CDR1 DFQATT, CDR2 SNEGSKA (reference sequence). The ends lost 5 bases at V and 3 bases at J; junction bases unmatched: 8. This CDR3 region has 15 residues. For the CDR3, the DNA is TGCAGTGCTGAGGGGGGACTAGCGTTAACAGATACGCAGTATTTT. This translates into CSAEGGLALTDTQYF.

This clonotype was detected many times. V and J are TRBV7-2 and TRBJ2-7; 9 positions match TRBD2. Per germline, CDR1 SGHTA and CDR2 FQGNSA. CDR3 length: 13 residues. The V gene end was trimmed by 6 bases and the J gene end by 5 bases; junction bases not matched to a gene: 5. The CDR3: CASSPVAGDEQYF. Written as DNA, the CDR3 is TGTGCCAGCAGTCCTGTAGCGGGGGACGAGCAGTACTTC.

This clonotype was seen ten or more times. V gene TRBV6-2 or TRBV6-3 combines with J gene TRBJ2-2; no reliable D call. Germline assignment: CDR1 MNHEY and CDR2 SVGEGT. V lost 8 bases, J lost 0 bases, and 13 bases lay in between. This CDR3 has 15 residues. This chain's CDR3 is CASGWTGANTGELFF. DNA for the CDR3: TGTGCCAGCGGCTGGACCGGCGCGAACACCGGGGAGCTGTTTTTT.

The chain is built from TRBV6-6 and TRBJ2-1; D may be TRBD2 (6 bases). Germline lookup yields CDR1 MNHNY and CDR2 SVGAGI (reference sequence). V dropped 0 bases and J dropped 6 bases, with 9 bases sitting between them. The CDR3 covers 14 residues. The CDR3 DNA reads as TGTGCCAGCAGTTACTCGCCCGGGGGCAATGAGCAGTTCTTC. It codes for CASSYSPGGNEQFF.

This clonotype appeared many times. The V gene is TRBV6-1, the J gene TRBJ2-3; D perhaps matches TRBD2 (6 bases). CDR3 size: 18 residues. Germline assignment: CDR1 MNHNS and CDR2 SASEGT. The V and J ends lost 6 bases and 7 bases respectively, with 29 bases between them. As DNA, the CDR3 is TGTGCCAGCAGGCGGGGTTTAATTATTTGGGGGATCCAGAATACGCAGTATTTT. Translating gives CASRRGLIIWGIQNTQYF.

This clonotype was detected a few times. The chain combines TRBV5-1 with TRBJ2-3; TRBD2 aligns across 10 bases. The ends lost 0 bases at V and 5 bases at J; junction bases unmatched: 12. The CDR3 totals 18 residues. Looked up from germline, CDR1 is SGHRS and CDR2 is YFSETQ. In DNA form, the CDR3 reads TGCGCCAGCAGCTTGGTCCCGGGACTAGCGATGTCGAGAGATACGCAGTATTTT. Protein sequence: CASSLVPGLAMSRDTQYF.

This clonotype was seen many times. This chain's CDR3 is CSVLGLAGADTQYF. CDR3 nucleotide sequence: TGCAGTGTTTTGGGACTAGCGGGAGCAGATACGCAGTATTTT. The chain couples TRBV20-1 to TRBJ2-3, with 14 bases that match TRBD2. This CDR3 region has 14 residues. Germline CDR1 DFQATT, CDR2 SNEGSKA (reference sequence). The V and J ends lost 7 bases and 4 bases, in that order; junction bases with no gene match: 4.

The genes are TRBV12-3 or TRBV12-4 and TRBJ2-1; D remains unclear. The length of the CDR3 is 11 residues. The ends were cut back, 7 bases at V and 6 bases at J, with 7 bases in the middle. The CDR3 bases are TGTGCCAGCATCCGCCCCAATGAGCAGTTCTTC. Its translation is CASIRPNEQFF.

There are a few counts of this clonotype. V is TRBV19 and J is TRBJ2-1, with D unclear. Germline V CDR1 and CDR2: LNHDA, SQIVND (reference sequence). Trimming took 4 bases from V and 6 from J, leaving 13 bases between them. The CDR3 consists of 14 residues. CDR3 loop: CASSKGADINEQFF. The DNA of the CDR3 is TGTGCCAGTAGTAAGGGTGCGGATATCAATGAGCAGTTCTTC.

This clonotype was found many times. The rearrangement uses TRBV12-3 or TRBV12-4 and TRBJ2-2; 7 bases fit TRBD2. The CDR3 extends over 15 amino acids. V shed 5 bases and J 7 bases; nucleotides not matched to a gene: 10. The CDR3 is CASSRTSISGGELFF. The DNA for the CDR3 is TGTGCCAGCAGTCGGACTAGTATCTCGGGCGGGGAGCTGTTTTTT.

This clonotype appeared many times. The chain is built from TRBV5-4 and TRBJ2-7; TRBD1 agrees at 7 bases. In germline, CDR1 is SGHNT, CDR2 YYREEE (reference sequence). J lost 1 base, V lost 4 bases, and 11 bases had no gene match. The CDR3 runs to 16 residues. The CDR3 reads CASSARDRPTSYEQYF. In nucleotides, the CDR3 is TGTGCCAGCAGCGCCAGGGACAGACCAACTTCCTACGAGCAGTACTTC. Full variable domain (remainder filled in from reference TRBV5-4 and TRBJ2-7): ETGVTQSPTHLIKTRGQQVTLRCSSQSGHNTVSWYQQALGQGPQFIFQYYREEENGRGNFPPRFSGLQFPNYSSELNVNALELDDSALYLCASSARDRPTSYEQYFGPGTRLTVT.

In its sample, this clonotype was seen many times. The gene calls are TRBV20-1 and TRBJ2-5; 11 bases fit TRBD2. The V and J ends lost 5 bases and 5 bases, in that order; junction bases with no gene match: 13. CDR1 is DFQATT and CDR2 is SNEGSKA in the germline V gene (reference sequence). This CDR3 is built from 16 residues. CDR3 in DNA: TGCAGTGCTCCCCCCGGGACTAGCGGTCCTAAGGAGACCCAGTACTTC. Translating gives CSAPPGTSGPKETQYF.

This clonotype was recorded at least ten times. V gene TRBV6-2 or TRBV6-3 combines with J gene TRBJ2-1; 8 bases match TRBD1. CDR3 size: 13 residues. Per the germline V gene, CDR1 is MNHEY and CDR2 is SVGEGT. After removal of 8 bases from V and 4 bases from J, the junction contained 4 bases not matched to a gene. The CDR3 region has the DNA TGTGCCAGCGAGGGGACAGGTTACAATGAGCAGTTCTTC. It yields the protein CASEGTGYNEQFF.

This clonotype was observed many times. The V call is TRBV3-1, the J call TRBJ2-1; D remains unclear. Trimming left V 3 bases short and J 9 bases short, with 12 bases between. CDR3 length equals 13 residues. CDR1 and CDR2 (germline): LGHDT, YNNKEL (reference sequence). The CDR3 nucleotides are TGTGCCAGCAGCCAGGCCCCCCGTGGTGAGCAGTTCTTC. It specifies CASSQAPRGEQFF.

This clonotype was counted ten times or more. The chain couples TRBV12-3 or TRBV12-4 to TRBJ2-7, with 8 bases fitting TRBD2. The V segment lost 0 bases and the J segment 3 bases; nucleotides outside the gene matches: 4. This CDR3 is built from 15 residues. The DNA of the CDR3 is TGTGCCAGCAGTTTAGCGGGACTAGTAGGCTACGAGCAGTACTTC. This translates into CASSLAGLVGYEQYF.

This clonotype was recorded at least ten times. CDR3 DNA: TGTGCCTGGAGTGTTTGGGGCAATCAGCCCCAGCATTTT. It codes for CAWSVWGNQPQHF. The chain carries TRBV30 and TRBJ1-5; D unresolved. The CDR3 contains 13 residues. Germline V CDR1 and CDR2: GTSNPN, SVGIG (reference sequence). V dropped 0 bases and J dropped 2 bases, with 5 bases sitting between them.

The chain has TRBV7-9 and TRBJ2-4; the match to TRBD2 covers 7 bases. The length of the CDR3 is 17 residues. V lost 3 bases to trimming and J lost 0 bases; unmatched junction nucleotides: 8. From germline, CDR1 is SEHNR and CDR2 FQNEAQ (reference sequence). The chain's CDR3 is CASSFTWGGEAKNIQYF. CDR3 DNA sequence: TGTGCCAGCAGCTTTACGTGGGGGGGGGAAGCCAAAAACATTCAGTACTTC.

This clonotype turned up a few times. The genes are TRBV5-8 and TRBJ2-1, with TRBD1 matching 7 bases. V lost 2 bases, J lost 2 bases, and 7 bases stayed unmatched. In germline, CDR1 is SGHTS, CDR2 YDEGEE. The CDR3 is 16 amino acids. Written as DNA, the CDR3 is TGTGCCAGCAGCTTTACACAAGGACAGGCCTACAATGAGCAGTTCTTC. Encoded protein: CASSFTQGQAYNEQFF.

This clonotype was seen ten or more times. The V gene is TRBV28, the J gene TRBJ1-4; 7 bases fit TRBD1. Germline V lookup: CDR1 MDHEN, CDR2 SYDVKM. The trim removed 3 bases at V and 7 bases at J, leaving 5 bases unmatched. This CDR3 comprises 14 residues. CDR3 nucleotides: TGTGCCAGCAGTTTCTGGCAGGGGGGTGAAAAACTGTTTTTT. It specifies CASSFWQGGEKLFF.

This clonotype appeared many times. The chain joins TRBV20-1 to TRBJ2-5; 8 nucleotides match TRBD2. The J segment lost 1 base and the V segment lost 2 bases, leaving 6 bases of the junction unmatched. Germline CDR1 DFQATT, CDR2 SNEGSKA (reference sequence). The CDR3 spans 15 residues. CDR3 nucleotide sequence: TGCAGTGCTAGAAAAGCGGGAGACCTCCAAGAGACCCAGTACTTC. This codes for CSARKAGDLQETQYF.

The genes are TRBV25-1 and TRBJ2-7; 10 positions match TRBD1. After removal of 4 bases from V and 1 base from J, the junction contained 13 bases not matched to a gene. Germline V gene lookup returns CDR1 MGHDK and CDR2 SYGVNS. This CDR3 is 18 amino acids long. CDR3 DNA sequence: TGTGCCAGCAGTGCGGGACCTGGACAGGGGGGGATATCCTACGAGCAGTACTTC. It is translated as CASSAGPGQGGISYEQYF.

This clonotype showed up just a few times. The V and J genes are TRBV4-2 and TRBJ1-5; perhaps TRBD1 as D (5 bases). Per the germline V gene, CDR1 is LGHNA and CDR2 is YNFKEQ. V was cut by 0 bases and J by 5 bases, with 11 bases left in between. CDR3 length equals 15 residues. The CDR3 here is CASSQDLWGYQPQHF. In nucleotides, the CDR3 is TGTGCCAGCAGCCAAGATCTATGGGGGTATCAGCCCCAGCATTTT.

This sequence joins TRBV7-3 and TRBJ1-2; D gene unclear. V was trimmed by 5 bases and J by 5 bases, leaving 12 bases between them. The CDR3 totals 13 residues. Germline values: CDR1 SGHTA, CDR2 FQGTGA. The CDR3 coding sequence is TGTGCCAGCAGCCCCCCATACGTTTATGGCTACACCTTC. Translating gives CASSPPYVYGYTF. The variable domain in full, completed from reference TRBV7-3 and TRBJ1-2, reads GAGVSQTPSNKVTEKGKYVELRCDPISGHTALYWYRQSLGQGPEFLIYFQGTGAADDSGLPNDRFFAVRPEGSVSTLKIQRTERGDSAVYLCASSPPYVYGYTFGSGTRLTVV.

The chain is built from TRBV6-2 or TRBV6-3 and TRBJ2-3; D is perhaps TRBD1 (6 bases). CDR3 length: 15 residues. Germline-derived CDR1 and CDR2 are MNHEY and SVGEGT. V was pared by 0 bases and J by 5 bases, with 12 bases between. CDR3 nucleotide sequence: TGTGCCAGCAGTTACTCGGACAGCAAGGTAGATACGCAGTATTTT. It yields the protein CASSYSDSKVDTQYF.

This clonotype was counted at least ten times. This chain connects TRBV29-1 to TRBJ2-2; 11 bases fit TRBD2. V was clipped by 1 base and J by 0 bases; unmatched bases: 1. The CDR3 totals 16 residues. The germline CDR1 and CDR2 sequences are SQVTM and ANQGSEA. The CDR3 DNA follows: TGCAGCGTTGAAGGACTAGCGGGATCGAACACCGGGGAGCTGTTTTTT. Protein product: CSVEGLAGSNTGELFF.

The chain recombines TRBV28 with TRBJ2-1; the match to TRBD1 covers 10 bases. Unmatched junction bases numbered 7, after V lost 8 bases and J lost 6 bases. The germline V gene has CDR1 MDHEN and CDR2 SYDVKM. The CDR3 runs to 14 residues. In DNA, the CDR3 is TGTGCCAGCGGATTGGGACAGGGGATCAATGAGCAGTTCTTC. This sequence encodes CASGLGQGINEQFF.

In this sample, this clonotype turned up many times. The chain uses TRBV7-9 and TRBJ2-5; possible D gene TRBD1, 5 bases. In germline, CDR1 is SEHNR, CDR2 FQNEAQ (reference sequence). V shed 4 bases and J shed 2 bases, with 11 bases lying between them. This CDR3 is built from 14 residues. CDR3 nucleotide sequence: TGTGCCAGCAGCTCCCCGGCAGGGCAAGAGACCCAGTACTTC. Protein: CASSSPAGQETQYF. Combining the CDR3 with reference TRBV7-9 and TRBJ2-5 gives the whole variable domain DTGVSQNPRHKITKRGQNVTFRCDPISEHNRLYWYRQTLGQGPEFLTYFQNEAQLEKSRLLSDRFSAERPKGSFSTLEIQRTEQGDSAMYLCASSSPAGQETQYFGPGTRLLVL.

Many counts were recorded for this clonotype. The chain has TRBV24-1 and TRBJ1-6; 9 nucleotides match TRBD1. V shed 2 bases and J 10 bases; nucleotides not matched to a gene: 8. The CDR3 extends over 16 amino acids. Germline CDR1 reads KGHDR; CDR2 reads SFDVKD. In DNA form, the CDR3 reads TGTGCCACCAGTGATTGCCGGGACAGGGTCGAATCACCCCTCCACTTT. It codes for CATSDCRDRVESPLHF.

The sample holds many counts of this clonotype. The genes are TRBV12-3 or TRBV12-4 and TRBJ2-7, with a possible D match to TRBD2 (5 bases). The CDR3 runs to 12 residues. Between the trimmed V and J ends, which lost 2 bases and 6 bases, there was a span of 8 bases. The CDR3, as DNA: TGTGCCAGCAGTTTATCGGGGTCCGAGCAGTACTTC. Translated, it gives CASSLSGSEQYF.

This clonotype came up many times. The chain combines TRBV7-2 with TRBJ1-5; D gene unclear. Per the germline V gene, CDR1 is SGHTA and CDR2 is FQGNSA. CDR3 length: 13 residues. V shed 1 base and J shed 5 bases, with 6 bases lying between them. CDR3 amino acids: CASSLGTHQPQHF. The DNA of the CDR3 is TGTGCCAGCAGCTTAGGGACCCATCAGCCCCAGCATTTT.